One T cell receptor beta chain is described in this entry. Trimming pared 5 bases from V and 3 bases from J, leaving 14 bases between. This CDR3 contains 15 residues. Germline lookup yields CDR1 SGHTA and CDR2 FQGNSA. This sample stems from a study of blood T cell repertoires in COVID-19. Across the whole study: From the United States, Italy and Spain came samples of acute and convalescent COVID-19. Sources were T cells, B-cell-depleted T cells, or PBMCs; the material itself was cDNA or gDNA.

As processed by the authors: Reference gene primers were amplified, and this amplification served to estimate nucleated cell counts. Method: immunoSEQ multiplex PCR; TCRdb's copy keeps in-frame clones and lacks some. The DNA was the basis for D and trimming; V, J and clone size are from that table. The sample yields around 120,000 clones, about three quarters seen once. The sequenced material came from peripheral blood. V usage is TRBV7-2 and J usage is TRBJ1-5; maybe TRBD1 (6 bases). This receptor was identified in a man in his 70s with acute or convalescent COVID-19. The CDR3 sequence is CASSPQQGLNQPQHF. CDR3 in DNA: TGTGCCAGCAGCCCCCAACAGGGTCTCAATCAGCCCCAGCATTTT.